The 4 T cell receptor beta chains below come from one sample, sequenced in a study of T cells expressing NK-cell markers. TCRdb re-analyzed the 5' RACE reads; it lists each CDR3 protein once, without DNA. The ten most abundant clones cover more than 7% of a sample with roughly 420,000 distinct CDR3 sequences. The sample was blood T cells: a sorted CD56 or NKG2C T cell subset, CD4+ or CD8+ T cells, or bulk PBMC T cells (not recorded which). The receptors were gathered from a woman between 18 and 69 years old in good health.

V is TRBV18 and J is TRBJ1-1; TCRdb selects TRBD1, and the lack of DNA leaves this call unchecked. The CDR3 contains 13 residues. Germline V gives CDR1 KGHSH, CDR2 LQKENI. The CDR3 loop is CASSPTGRTEAFF.

CDR3 region: CASSLARQTGELFF. The chain combines TRBV5-5 with TRBJ2-2. Germline V gene sequence: CDR1 SGHKS, CDR2 YYEKEE (reference sequence). The CDR3 is 14 amino acids.

This chain connects TRBV6-1 to TRBJ1-2; TCRdb lists TRBD1, though no DNA is available to test this call. The germline gives CDR1 MNHNS, CDR2 SASEGT. This CDR3 spans 17 amino acids. The CDR3 region is CASSPGQGFSLEGGYTF.

The genes are TRBV6-5 and TRBJ1-5. This CDR3 is built from 14 residues. Germline assignment: CDR1 MNHEY and CDR2 SVGAGI. The CDR3 protein is CASSYSNSNQPQHF.